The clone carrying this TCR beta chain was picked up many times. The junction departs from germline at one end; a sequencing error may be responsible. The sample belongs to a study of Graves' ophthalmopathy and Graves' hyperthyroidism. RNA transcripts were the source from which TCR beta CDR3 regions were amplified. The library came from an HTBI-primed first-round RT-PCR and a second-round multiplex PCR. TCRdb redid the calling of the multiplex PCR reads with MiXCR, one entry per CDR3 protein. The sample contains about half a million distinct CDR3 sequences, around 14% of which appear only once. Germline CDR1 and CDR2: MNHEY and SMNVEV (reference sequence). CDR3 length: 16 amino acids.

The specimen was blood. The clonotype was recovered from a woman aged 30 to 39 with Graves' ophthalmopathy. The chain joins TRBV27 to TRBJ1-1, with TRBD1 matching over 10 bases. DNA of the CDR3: TGTACCAGCAGTTGGGGACAGGGGTTCGCGAACACTGAAGCTTTCTTT. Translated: CTSSWGQGFANTEAFF.